This T cell receptor beta chain emerged from a study of T cells expressing NK-cell markers. Looking at the study overall: Each TCR beta repertoire originated in sorted T cells that were CD3+CD56+NKG2C+, CD3+CD56+NKG2C- or CD3+CD56-NKG2C+. Study-wide results and caveats: Clarity on HCMV specificity was lacking for the expanded NKG2C+ T cell clones. Top CD8+ clonotypes included the dominant CD3+CD56+NKG2C+ clonotypes in roughly 6 donors.

This CDR3 is 16 amino acids long. Of note for this clonotype: Its antigen is undetermined.

Making the TCR beta cDNA relied on 5'RACE template switching with UMIs. After re-calling the 5' RACE reads, TCRdb lists one entry per CDR3 protein, DNA absent. The table lists some 300,000 distinct CDR3 sequences. The J gene is TRBJ1-4, the V gene TRBV12-3 or TRBV12-4; TCRdb designates TRBD1, a call that cannot be tested without DNA. This TCR came from a man aged 18 to 29 in good health. The specimen sequenced was blood T cells: a sorted CD56 or NKG2C T cell subset, CD4+ or CD8+ T cells, or bulk PBMC T cells (not recorded which). CDR3 loop: CASSLGGQGGNEKLFF.